This T cell receptor beta chain was obtained from a study of T cell repertoires in cytomegalovirus infection. Across the study: CMV epitopes used comprised recently identified HLA-C-restricted ones and well-studied HLA-B-restricted ones. Indicated by public TCR beta signatures were CMV infection and matching HLA type. Study-wide results and limits: Ex vivo responses were dominated by HLA-C-restricted CMV-specific TCR beta clonotypes.

The germline CDR1 and CDR2 sequences are MNHNS and SASEGT. The V and J ends lost 8 bases and 0 bases respectively, with 10 bases between them. The CDR3 sequence is 13 residues long. Via MiXCR, TCRdb re-called the reads, giving one row per CDR3 protein. This table holds about 900,000 distinct CDR3 sequences, around 32% found once. This clonotype was found a few times. The antigen is undetermined. The sequence was obtained from a human donor in good health (CMV status not recorded). Some clones in this sample may be carry-over from other donors' samples. The sample here was cultured CD8+ T cells from PBMCs, taken from culture after CMV antigen stimulation. V and J are TRBV6-1 and TRBJ1-1; D is ambiguous. CDR3: CASPRSMNTEAFF. The DNA for the CDR3 is TGTGCCAGCCCGAGGAGTATGAACACTGAAGCTTTCTTT.